Each of the 23 T cell receptor beta chains below was sequenced from the same sample in a study of blood T cells in healthy people across ages. A second PCR, run for roughly 7 to 11 cycles, used a sample-barcoded 5' primer plus a J-beta primer mix. One entry per CDR3 protein results from TCRdb running MiXCR on the 5' RACE reads. The sample has around 280,000 distinct CDR3 sequences; roughly a quarter are singletons. The sequenced sample was blood. Every receptor here comes from an older woman in good health.

The chain uses TRBV7-9 and TRBJ1-5, with D possibly being TRBD1 (5 bases). Germline values: CDR1 SEHNR, CDR2 FQNEAQ (reference sequence). V lost 3 bases, J lost 5 bases, and 8 bases lay in between. The length of the CDR3 is 13 residues. For the CDR3, the DNA is TGTGCCAGCAGCTTGGGGGGGGATCAGCCCCAGCATTTT. Amino acids: CASSLGGDQPQHF.

Ten or more counts support this clonotype. CDR3 amino acids: CSARTGLDYEQYF. The DNA for the CDR3 is TGCAGTGCTAGAACAGGGCTGGACTACGAGCAGTACTTC. This sequence joins TRBV20-1 and TRBJ2-7; weak D call: TRBD1 (6 bases). CDR3 length: 13 residues. The V and J ends lost 2 bases and 3 bases respectively, with 11 bases between them. Germline values: CDR1 DFQATT, CDR2 SNEGSKA (reference sequence).

This clonotype came up many times. This chain links TRBV7-8 with TRBJ1-4, with a possible D match to TRBD1 (6 bases). CDR3 length: 13 amino acids. V lost 1 base and J lost 7, with 7 bases in between. Germline values: CDR1 SGHVS, CDR2 FQNEAQ. CDR3 region: CASSLGGGEKLFF. The CDR3 DNA is TGTGCCAGCAGCTTAGGAGGGGGTGAAAAACTGTTTTTT.

The table lists this clonotype with a few counts. The V and J genes are TRBV28 and TRBJ2-5, with a tentative D call TRBD1 (6 bases). The last part of the DNA fits TRBJ2-1 better; the J call may be wrong. Germline CDR1 is MDHEN and CDR2 is SYDVKM. The CDR3 consists of 14 residues. The CDR3 here is CASSEDSYRNEQFF. In DNA, the CDR3 is TGTGCCAGCAGCGAGGACAGCTATCGCAATGAGCAGTTCTTC.

The table lists this clonotype with a few counts. The genes are TRBV29-1 and TRBJ2-1, with TRBD2 as a possible D gene (6 bases). The CDR3 runs to 14 residues. The V gene's germline CDR1 is SQVTM and CDR2 ANQGSEA. The V gene lost 7 bases and the J gene lost 1 base, with 14 bases spanning the gap. The CDR3 protein is CSASSVGSYNEQFF. The CDR3 DNA reads TGCAGCGCATCTAGCGTAGGTTCCTACAATGAGCAGTTCTTC.

This clonotype showed up just a few times. The CDR3 is CASSIGTGEGEQYF. In nucleotides, the CDR3 is TGTGCCAGTAGTATCGGGACAGGGGAAGGCGAGCAGTACTTC. V usage is TRBV19 and J usage is TRBJ2-7; 10 bases are shared with TRBD1. CDR3 length equals 14 residues. The germline V gene encodes CDR1 LNHDA and CDR2 SQIVND (reference sequence). Trimming at V came to 3 bases and at J to 6 bases, leaving 5 bases not matched to a gene. The whole variable domain, filled in from reference TRBV19 and TRBJ2-7, reads DGGITQSPKYLFRKEGQNVTLSCEQNLNHDAMYWYRQDPGQGLRLIYYSQIVNDFQKGDIAEGYSVSREKKESFPLTVTSAQKNPTAFYLCASSIGTGEGEQYFGPGTRLTVT.

The rearrangement uses TRBV7-9 and TRBJ2-2; 7 bases are a match to TRBD2. This CDR3 spans 14 amino acids. With V trimmed by 2 bases and J by 4 bases, 1 base remained unmatched. Germline assignment: CDR1 SEHNR and CDR2 FQNEAQ (reference sequence). CDR3: CASSLWTSTGELFF. CDR3 DNA sequence: TGTGCCAGCAGCTTATGGACTAGCACCGGGGAGCTGTTTTTT.

This clonotype was counted at least ten times. The chain joins TRBV4-2 to TRBJ1-1, with 9 bases fitting TRBD1. The CDR3 is 15 residues long. Germline loops: CDR1 LGHNA, CDR2 YNFKEQ. Trimming took 4 bases from V and 3 from J; bases not matched to a gene: 6. CDR3 in amino acids: CASSPEGTGYTEAFF. The DNA of the CDR3 is TGTGCCAGCAGCCCCGAAGGGACAGGGTACACTGAAGCTTTCTTT.

Remarks on this clonotype: The junction departs from germline at one end; a sequencing error may be responsible. The J gene is TRBJ1-5, the V gene TRBV6-1, with D hard to call. CDR1 MNHNS and CDR2 SASEGT come from the germline V gene. This CDR3 contains 14 residues. The CDR3 loop reads CAGSDSWGNQPQHF. As DNA, the CDR3 is TGTGCCGGCAGTGACTCCTGGGGCAATCAGCCCCAGCATTTT.

This chain links TRBV7-9 with TRBJ2-1; D gene uncertain. Germline CDR1 and CDR2: SEHNR and FQNEAQ (reference sequence). Trimming left V 5 bases short and J 12 bases short, with 11 bases between. This CDR3 spans 11 amino acids. CDR3 bases: TGTGCCAGCAGCCTCTCTAATTGGCAGTTCTTC. Amino acids: CASSLSNWQFF.

This clonotype was found a few times. The chain has TRBV28 and TRBJ1-1; no definite D call. Per germline, CDR1 MDHEN and CDR2 SYDVKM. CDR3 length: 15 residues. The V gene lost 6 bases and the J gene lost 1 base, with 15 bases spanning the gap. CDR3 sequence: CASSPFGRANTEAFF. CDR3 sequence (DNA): TGTGCCAGCAGCCCATTCGGACGGGCGAACACTGAAGCTTTCTTT.

This clonotype was detected ten times or more. The CDR3 region has the DNA TGTGCCAGCTCACCCGAACAGGGGGCCAGCGAGCAGTACTTC. This sequence encodes CASSPEQGASEQYF. The genes are TRBV18 and TRBJ2-7, with 9 bases lining up with TRBD1. The CDR3 is 14 amino acids. Germline V CDR1 and CDR2: KGHSH, LQKENI. Trimming at V came to 3 bases and at J to 6 bases, leaving 6 bases not matched to a gene.

The CDR3 sequence: CASSVNRETQYF. In DNA form, the CDR3 reads TGTGCCAGCAGTGTCAACCGGGAGACCCAGTACTTC. The chain has TRBV12-3 or TRBV12-4 and TRBJ2-5, with D unclear. This CDR3 comprises 12 residues. Trimming shortened V by 5 bases and J by 5 bases, and 9 bases separated the two germline ends.

V and J are TRBV6-2 or TRBV6-3 and TRBJ2-7; 9 bases line up with TRBD1. There are 16 residues in the CDR3. Germline V CDR1 and CDR2: MNHEY, SVGEGT. Germline trimming cut 1 base from V and 2 bases from J; bases unmatched to any gene: 6. This CDR3 reads CASSYWRTGAPYEQYF. For the CDR3, the DNA is TGTGCCAGCAGTTACTGGAGGACAGGGGCACCCTACGAGCAGTACTTC.

This rearrangement joins TRBV16 to TRBJ2-1, with D maybe TRBD1 (6 bases). The germline gives CDR1 KGHSY, CDR2 FQNENV. V was clipped by 3 bases and J by 5 bases, with 8 bases between them. The CDR3 loop spans 13 amino acids. In DNA form, the CDR3 reads TGTGCCAGCAGCCAGGGACAAGACAATGAGCAGTTCTTC. Protein sequence: CASSQGQDNEQFF.

This clonotype came up a few times. The chain links TRBV3-1 to TRBJ2-5; D may be TRBD2 (6 bases). Germline CDR1 LGHDT, CDR2 YNNKEL (reference sequence). The germline V and J ends were trimmed by 1 base and 6 bases, with 12 bases remaining between them. This CDR3 is 14 amino acids long. CDR3 nucleotide sequence: TGTGCCAGCAGCCAAGTGGGGGGTGGCAAGACCCAGTACTTC. Translating it yields CASSQVGGGKTQYF.

The chain recombines TRBV27 with TRBJ1-5; 10 bases match TRBD1. Germline loops: CDR1 MNHEY, CDR2 SMNVEV (reference sequence). J was trimmed by 4 bases and V by 2 bases; bases with no gene match: 5. The CDR3 has 16 residues. DNA of the CDR3: TGTGCCAGCAGTTTAACTAGGACAGGGGGTAATCAGCCCCAGCATTTT. Translated, it gives CASSLTRTGGNQPQHF.

A few counts support this clonotype. This chain uses TRBV7-9 with TRBJ2-1, with D perhaps given as TRBD1 or TRBD2 (6 bases each). Germline CDR1 SEHNR, CDR2 FQNEAQ (reference sequence). This CDR3 has 15 residues. V lost 6 bases, J lost 4 bases, and 16 bases lay in between. DNA of the CDR3: TGTGCCAGCAGAAAACGGGGGCAAGTTTACAATGAGCAGTTCTTC. Residues: CASRKRGQVYNEQFF.

This clonotype was recorded a few times. This chain uses TRBV28 with TRBJ2-5, with D tentatively TRBD2 (6 bases). The DNA end is more similar to TRBJ2-7, so the J call may be wrong. Per germline, CDR1 MDHEN and CDR2 SYDVKM. The CDR3 is 13 amino acids. The CDR3 DNA reads as TGTGCCAGCGTTCGAGGAGGGGCCTACGAGCAGTACTTC. Its protein is CASVRGGAYEQYF.

The chain carries TRBV28 and TRBJ1-1; 8 positions match TRBD1. Germline CDR1 and CDR2: MDHEN and SYDVKM. The CDR3 extends over 16 amino acids. V shed 6 bases, J shed 3 bases, and the junction held 12 bases outside the gene matches. CDR3 protein: CASRPLLTGGDTEAFF. The CDR3 nucleotides are TGTGCCAGCAGACCCCTTTTAACAGGGGGGGACACTGAAGCTTTCTTT.

As to this clonotype: One base away lies a much larger clone, so this may be a sequencing read error. V gene TRBV29-1 combines with J gene TRBJ2-1, with 8 bases that match TRBD1. The CDR3 consists of 12 residues. CDR1 is SQVTM and CDR2 is ANQGSEA in the germline V gene. J gave up 6 bases and V 7 bases, and 5 bases lay outside the gene matches. The CDR3: CSDTGGRNEQFF. The CDR3 DNA reads as TGCAGCGACACAGGGGGACGCAATGAGCAGTTCTTC.

V is TRBV29-1 and J is TRBJ2-7; D is unresolved. The V end lost 7 bases, the J end lost 1 base, and 11 bases lay between the germline ends. The length of the CDR3 is 12 residues. Germline V lookup: CDR1 SQVTM, CDR2 ANQGSEA. The CDR3 nucleotides are TGCAGCGCACTGACCGAGTCCTACGAGCAGTACTTC. It specifies CSALTESYEQYF.

A remark on this clonotype: A read error may explain this, as a much larger clone is one base away. The rearrangement uses TRBV7-9 and TRBJ1-1; D gene ambiguous. The germline CDR1 and CDR2 sequences are SEHNR and FQNEAQ (reference sequence). V lost 4 bases to trimming and J lost 1 base, with 13 bases between them. CDR3 size: 15 residues. The CDR3 region has the DNA TGTGCCAGCAGCTCGGGAACTACCTCGAACACTGAAGCTTTCTTT. This sequence encodes CASSSGTTSNTEAFF. Filled out from reference TRBV7-9 and TRBJ1-1, the complete variable domain reads DTGVSQNPRHKITKRGQNVTFRCDPISEHNRLYWYRQTLGQGPEFLTYFQNEAQLEKSRLLSDRFSAERPKGSFSTLEIQRTEQGDSAMYLCASSSGTTSNTEAFFGQGTRLTVV.